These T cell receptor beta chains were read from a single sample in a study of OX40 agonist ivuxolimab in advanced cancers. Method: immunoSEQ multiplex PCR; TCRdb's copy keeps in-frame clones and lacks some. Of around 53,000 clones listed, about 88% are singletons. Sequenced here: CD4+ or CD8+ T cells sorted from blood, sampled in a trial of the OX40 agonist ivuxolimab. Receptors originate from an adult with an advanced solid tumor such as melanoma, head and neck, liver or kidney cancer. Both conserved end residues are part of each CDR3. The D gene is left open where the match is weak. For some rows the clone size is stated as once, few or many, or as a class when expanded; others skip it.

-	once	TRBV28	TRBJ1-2	TGTGCCAGCAGTACCACTCGGGCCTCCGGCGGCTATGGCTACACCTTC	CASSTTRASGGYGYTF
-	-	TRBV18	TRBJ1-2	TGTGCCAGCTCGCCGGGACCCCCCCTCGACGGCTACACCTTC	CASSPGPPLDGYTF
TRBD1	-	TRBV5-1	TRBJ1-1	TGCGCCAGCAGGCAGGGGGGGAACACTGAAGCTTTCTTT	CASRQGGNTEAFF
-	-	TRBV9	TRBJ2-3	TGTGCCAGCAGCGTGGGGGGACATTACGCAGATACGCAGTATTTT	CASSVGGHYADTQYF
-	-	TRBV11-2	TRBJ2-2	TGTGCCAGCAGCTTAAGGGGCGCCTTAGCCGGGGAGCTGTTTTTT	CASSLRGALAGELFF
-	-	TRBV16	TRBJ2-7	TGTGCCAGCAGCCCAAGGGGGTCCTACGAGCAGTACTTC	CASSPRGSYEQYF
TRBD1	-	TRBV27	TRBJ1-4	TGTGCCAGCAAGCCGGGACAGTACGGAGAAAAACTGTTTTTT	CASKPGQYGEKLFF
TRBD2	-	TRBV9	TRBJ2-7	TGTGCCAGCAGCGTAGGGGGAGGGACTCCCTACGAGCAGTACTTC	CASSVGGGTPYEQYF
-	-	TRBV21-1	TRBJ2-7	TGTGCCAGCAGTCAAAAAGACAGCTGGCGGGAGGGCATAAACGAGCAGTACTTC	CASSQKDSWREGINEQYF
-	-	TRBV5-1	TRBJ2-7	TGCGCCAGCAGTCTTGGGAGCCGTGGGGAGCAGTACTTC	CASSLGSRGEQYF
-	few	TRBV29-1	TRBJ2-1	TGCAGCGTTCGGGGGCCCAGCTCCTACAATGAGCAGTTCTTC	CSVRGPSSYNEQFF